Below, 6 T cell receptor beta chains from the same sample are listed, as sequenced in a study of beta chain features in type 1 diabetes. Study-wide points: All four CD4+ subsets from Type 1 diabetes patients carried moderately but significantly shorter TCRB CDR3s.

Antigens of these TCRs are unknown. cDNA synthesis used the whole RNA isolate, giving expressed TCRB sequences. This table comes from immunoSEQ multiplex PCR, and its TCRdb copy is limited to in-frame clones, with some not included. The data hold around 650,000 clones, with under 15% observed a single time. What was sequenced was naive CD4+ T cells from blood. These receptors were collected from a man aged 25-45 years with type 1 diabetes.

This clone was picked up a small number of times. The chain combines TRBV10-3 with TRBJ2-7; D might be TRBD2 (5 bases). The CDR3 runs 13 residues. V was shortened by 9 bases and J by 2 bases, with 14 bases between the two germline ends. Germline CDR1 and CDR2: ENHRY and SYGVKD. The CDR3 coding sequence is TGTGCCATTCGGGATTCAATCGCCTACGAGCAGTACTTC. Amino acids: CAIRDSIAYEQYF.

This sequence joins TRBV29-1 and TRBJ1-4, with a weak D call TRBD1 (5 bases). V lost 6 bases to trimming and J lost 3 bases, with 14 bases between them. Germline V gene lookup returns CDR1 SQVTM and CDR2 ANQGSEA. CDR3 length equals 14 residues. The CDR3 DNA reads TGCAGCGTCACTGAAGGGGTTTCTAATGAAAAACTGTTTTTT. It specifies CSVTEGVSNEKLFF.

This clone was detected a few times. The gene calls are TRBV4-3 and TRBJ2-1, with a possible D match to TRBD2 (5 bases). The CDR3 is 16 residues long. Deletions cut 4 bases from V and 0 bases from J, with 13 bases between. Germline values: CDR1 LGHNA, CDR2 YSLEER. CDR3 amino acids: CASSLTWGDSYNEQFF. The CDR3 bases are TGCGCCAGCAGCCTGACTTGGGGAGACTCCTACAATGAGCAGTTCTTC.

This clone was counted a few times. The chain joins TRBV5-1 to TRBJ1-1; D is unclear. Germline CDR1 and CDR2: SGHRS and YFSETQ. CDR3 length: 11 amino acids. Trimming left V 6 bases short and J 8 bases short, with 11 bases between. CDR3 nucleotide sequence: TGCGCCAGCAACCTTGGTGGGGAAGCTTTCTTT. Translated, it gives CASNLGGEAFF.

J is TRBJ1-1 and V is TRBV27, with no clear D. V lost 1 base and J lost 1, with 7 bases in between. The CDR3 runs to 14 residues. Germline V gene sequence: CDR1 MNHEY, CDR2 SMNVEV (reference sequence). CDR3 coding DNA: TGTGCCAGCAGTTTATGGGCAGGGAACACTGAAGCTTTCTTT. Translating gives CASSLWAGNTEAFF.

This clone was seen a few times. The genes are TRBV4-2 and TRBJ2-7; D is perhaps TRBD1 or TRBD2 (5 bases each). From germline, CDR1 is LGHNA and CDR2 YNFKEQ. The CDR3 loop spans 16 amino acids. V gave up 1 base and J gave up 0 bases, with 13 bases separating them. CDR3 residues: CASSQVSPGSSYEQYF. The DNA for the CDR3 is TGTGCCAGCAGCCAAGTTTCTCCAGGGAGCTCCTACGAGCAGTACTTC.